This T cell receptor beta chain was observed in a study of vaccination effects on CD4 cells after COVID-19. The germline CDR1 and CDR2 sequences are LGHNA and YSLEER. Trimming removed 3 bases at V and 2 bases at J, with 11 bases between. This CDR3 has 16 residues. Generated by immunoSEQ multiplex PCR, the TCRdb table keeps only in-frame clones and is missing some. Here the sample spans roughly 16,000 clones, over 60% being singletons. Antigen-specific CD4+ T cells were first expanded with viral peptide pools by the ViraFEST assay and only then sequenced. The culture ran for 10 days before CD4+ T cells were isolated. The infection with SARS-CoV-2 (confirmed by PCR) occurred in this person between March and December 2020. Of the BNT162b2 and mRNA-1273 vaccines, participants received two doses of one or the other. Points on this clone: Its specificity is unknown.

The input for sequencing was CD4+ T cells from PBMCs cultured with SARS-CoV-2 spike peptides, taken after COVID-19 vaccination. The sequence was collected from a human donor who had a prior SARS-CoV-2 infection. The chain combines TRBV4-3 with TRBJ2-6, with D unresolved. The CDR3: CASSQRQGAGANVLTF. Here the CDR3 DNA reads TGCGCCAGCAGCCAGAGGCAAGGAGCTGGGGCCAACGTCCTGACTTTC.